These T cell receptor beta chains were read from a single sample in a study of molecular identifiers for immune sequencing clone quantification. TCRdb analysed the PCR reads with MiXCR anew, one entry per CDR3 protein. The sample consists of approximately 590,000 distinct CDR3 sequences, 25% of them appearing once. The sequenced sample consisted of naive CD8+ T cells from blood, with Jurkat cell RNA spiked in. The receptors were gathered from a human donor in good health. Some libraries in this study had Jurkat cell RNA spiked in. Both conserved end residues are part of each CDR3. The D gene is left open where the match is weak. Expanded clones get a size class; other rows say once, few or many, or leave the size out.

D gene,V gene,CDR3 length,J gene,clone size,CDR3 protein,CDR3 DNA
NA,TRBV3-1,15,TRBJ1-2,many,CASSQDLDSTYGYTF,TGTGCCAGCAGCCAAGATCTGGACAGTACCTATGGCTACACCTTC
TRBD1,TRBV4-3,16,TRBJ1-6,NA,CASSQDLDRGPSPFHF,TGCGCCAGCAGCCAAGATTTGGACAGGGGACCATCACCCTTCCACTTT
NA,TRBV12-3/TRBV12-4,14,TRBJ1-5,few,CASSFTYSNQPQHF,TGTGCCAGCAGTTTCACCTATAGCAATCAGCCCCAGCATTTT
TRBD2,TRBV9,16,TRBJ2-3,few,CASSGRLAGEADTQYF,TGTGCCAGCAGCGGGAGACTAGCGGGGGAGGCAGATACGCAGTATTTT
TRBD2,TRBV5-1,13,TRBJ2-1,few,CASSFTGTSEQFF,TGCGCCAGCAGCTTTACCGGGACTAGTGAGCAGTTCTTC
NA,TRBV28,14,TRBJ2-3,NA,CASSLGPNSDTQYF,TGTGCCAGCAGTTTAGGCCCAAACAGCGATACGCAGTATTTT
NA,TRBV7-9,17,TRBJ2-3,many,CASSLLRPGRSTDTQYF,TGTGCCAGCAGCTTACTTAGGCCGGGTCGGAGCACAGATACGCAGTATTTT
NA,TRBV4-1,15,TRBJ2-7,few,CASSQGSGSSYEQYF,TGCGCCAGCAGCCAAGGCAGCGGATCCTCCTACGAGCAGTACTTC
TRBD2,TRBV11-2,17,TRBJ2-3,NA,CASSLGAGGGILDTQYF,TGTGCCAGCAGCTTAGGTGCGGGAGGGGGCATTCTAGATACGCAGTATTTT
TRBD2,TRBV14,15,TRBJ2-3,few,CASSRRTSGYGAQYF,TGTGCCAGCAGCCGAAGGACTAGCGGGTATGGGGCGCAGTATTTT
TRBD1,TRBV7-9,15,TRBJ2-5,few,CASSRGTGGEETQYF,TGTGCCAGCAGCCGAGGGACAGGGGGGGAAGAGACCCAGTACTTC
TRBD1,TRBV5-1,14,TRBJ2-7,many,CASSFDRGLDEQYF,TGCGCCAGCAGCTTTGACAGGGGGCTGGATGAGCAGTACTTC
NA,TRBV28,13,TRBJ1-5,NA,CASGRQSNQPQHF,TGTGCCAGCGGTAGACAGAGCAATCAGCCCCAGCATTTT
TRBD2,TRBV29-1,12,TRBJ2-7,many,CSVGAGEYEQYF,TGCAGCGTTGGAGCGGGAGAGTACGAGCAGTACTTC
TRBD1,TRBV5-4,15,TRBJ2-5,few,CASSFLQGAEETQYF,TGTGCCAGCAGTTTTTTACAGGGGGCCGAAGAGACCCAGTACTTC
TRBD2,TRBV27,20,TRBJ2-2,few,CASSSTTSLAGGTAAGELFF,TGTGCCAGCAGTTCAACCACCTCTTTAGCGGGGGGTACTGCAGCCGGGGAGCTGTTTTTT
NA,TRBV20-1,14,TRBJ2-7,many,CSAPGGGQTYEQYF,TGCAGTGCCCCCGGGGGGGGACAGACCTACGAGCAGTACTTC
NA,TRBV19,13,TRBJ2-2,few,CASSITLTGELFF,TGTGCCAGTAGTATAACTCTCACCGGGGAGCTGTTTTTT
NA,TRBV6-2/TRBV6-3,14,TRBJ2-5,many,CASSYLDSGETQYF,TGTGCCAGCAGTTACCTGGACTCAGGAGAGACCCAGTACTTC
TRBD1,TRBV4-1,16,TRBJ1-3,NA,CASSREGQGAGNTIYF,TGCGCCAGCAGCCGAGAGGGTCAGGGGGCTGGAAACACCATATATTTT
NA,TRBV7-6,16,TRBJ1-3,NA,CASSSQIQYSENTIYF,TGTGCCAGCAGCTCTCAAATACAGTACTCTGAAAACACCATATATTTT
NA,TRBV6-2/TRBV6-3,15,TRBJ2-2,NA,CASSSGTSVTGELFF,TGTGCCAGCAGCTCCGGGACTTCCGTGACCGGGGAGCTGTTTTTT
TRBD1,TRBV24-1,14,TRBJ2-1,many,CATSDGDSYNEQFF,TGTGCCACCAGTGATGGGGACAGTTACAATGAGCAGTTCTTC
TRBD2,TRBV12-3/TRBV12-4,14,TRBJ2-5,few,CASSPGGKKETQYF,TGTGCCAGCAGTCCCGGGGGGAAGAAAGAGACCCAGTACTTC
TRBD1,TRBV6-5,15,TRBJ1-5,NA,CASSPTDRGNQPQHF,TGTGCCAGCAGCCCCACCGACAGGGGGAATCAGCCCCAGCATTTT
TRBD1,TRBV7-6,15,TRBJ1-1,NA,CASSSEQGATTEAFF,TGTGCCAGCAGCTCAGAACAGGGGGCGACCACTGAAGCTTTCTTT
NA,TRBV4-3,15,TRBJ1-2,many,CASSQAVGAGYGYTF,TGCGCCAGCAGCCAAGCTGTGGGGGCCGGCTATGGCTACACCTTC
NA,TRBV5-6,14,TRBJ2-7,NA,CASSMGAVTYEHYF,TGTGCCAGCAGCATGGGGGCGGTGACCTACGAGCACTACTTC
TRBD2,TRBV3-1,14,TRBJ2-7,many,CASSQESGSYEQYF,TGCGCCAGCAGCCAAGAGAGCGGGAGCTACGAGCAGTACTTC
TRBD1,TRBV12-3/TRBV12-4,14,TRBJ1-1,many,CASRIQGGRTEAFF,TGTGCCAGCAGAATACAGGGGGGTCGCACTGAAGCTTTCTTT
NA,TRBV27,14,TRBJ1-3,NA,CASRGQGYGNTIYF,TGTGCCAGCAGGGGGCAGGGCTATGGAAACACCATATATTTT
NA,TRBV6-6,15,TRBJ2-1,NA,CASSYSGQSYNEQFF,TGTGCCAGCAGTTACTCAGGACAGAGCTACAATGAGCAGTTCTTC
NA,TRBV7-2,16,TRBJ2-7,many,CASSLGGARTFYEQYF,TGTGCCAGCAGCTTAGGAGGCGCCCGAACTTTCTACGAGCAGTACTTC
TRBD2,TRBV7-2,14,TRBJ2-5,many,CASSSSGRAETQYF,TGTGCCAGCAGCTCTAGCGGGAGAGCGGAGACCCAGTACTTC
NA,TRBV12-3/TRBV12-4,14,TRBJ2-5,NA,CASSSLGRRGTQYF,TGTGCCAGCAGTTCCTTGGGTCGCCGGGGGACCCAGTACTTC
NA,TRBV4-2,19,TRBJ2-5,NA,CASSQDRGAARANQETQYF,TGTGCCAGCAGCCAAGATCGGGGGGCAGCGCGGGCCAACCAAGAGACCCAGTACTTC
TRBD1,TRBV11-2,17,TRBJ1-2,NA,CASSTPPRTGWTYGYTF,TGTGCCAGCAGCACACCCCCCAGGACAGGGTGGACCTATGGCTACACCTTC
NA,TRBV7-9,15,TRBJ1-1,NA,CASSSDSLGSTEAFF,TGTGCCAGCAGCTCGGACAGCTTAGGGAGCACTGAAGCTTTCTTT
NA,TRBV6-2/TRBV6-3,13,TRBJ1-1,few,CASSYVGQGGTFF,TGTGCCAGCAGTTACGTGGGCCAAGGAGGAACTTTCTTT
TRBD2,TRBV9,15,TRBJ2-5,many,CASSVLGSGRETQYF,TGTGCCAGCAGCGTATTAGGTAGCGGGAGAGAGACCCAGTACTTC
NA,TRBV20-1,17,TRBJ2-2,NA,CSARILLTAKDTGELFF,TGCAGTGCTAGAATACTTTTGACAGCGAAAGACACCGGGGAGCTGTTTTTT
NA,TRBV7-9,16,TRBJ2-3,few,CASRTTLATGTDTQYF,TGTGCCAGCAGGACAACACTAGCAACTGGCACAGATACGCAGTATTTT
TRBD1,TRBV7-9,13,TRBJ1-1,NA,CALEGAVLTEAFF,TGTGCCCTCGAGGGGGCAGTATTGACTGAAGCTTTCTTT